Below, 15 T cell receptor beta chains from the same sample are listed, as sequenced in a study of blood T cell dynamics during melanoma immunotherapy. Sequencing used immunoSEQ multiplex PCR; TCRdb keeps in-frame clones, though not all of them. The sample lists fewer than 9,500 clones, over 65% seen once, with roughly 5.2% in the top ten. Time point of the sample: week 3, after first cycle of checkpoint inhibitor. The sample in question was blood, obtained from a patient treated with checkpoint blockade. The receptors come from a human donor with melanoma.

The chain has TRBV13 and TRBJ2-7; the D gene is possibly TRBD2 (5 bases). CDR1 is PRHDT and CDR2 is FYEKMQ in the germline V gene (reference sequence). The CDR3 contains 12 residues. The V gene lost 3 bases and the J gene lost 4 bases, with 7 bases spanning the gap. Here the CDR3 DNA reads TGTGCCAGCAGCTTCCGGGGTTACGAGCAGTACGTC. Protein: CASSFRGYEQYV.

V gene TRBV5-1 combines with J gene TRBJ1-1; 7 nucleotides line up with TRBD1. The CDR3 is 13 residues long. Germline CDR1 and CDR2: SGHRS and YFSETQ. V shed 4 bases and J 11 bases; nucleotides not matched to a gene: 11. The CDR3 loop reads CASSPGGPPGAFF. The CDR3 nucleotides read TGCGCCAGCAGCCCAGGGGGACCCCCTGGGGCTTTCTTT.

The chain joins TRBV6-1 to TRBJ1-5; D gene unclear. CDR3 size: 12 residues. Trimming removed 8 bases at V and 9 bases at J, with 14 bases between. Per the germline V gene, CDR1 is MNHNS and CDR2 is SASEGT. The DNA for the CDR3 is TGTGCCAGCCGGACCGGTTCATTGCCCCAGCATTTT. Its translation: CASRTGSLPQHF.

J is TRBJ1-1 and V is TRBV6-5; D unclear. The V and J ends lost 2 bases and 2 bases respectively, with 12 bases between them. The CDR3 has 15 amino acids. The V gene's germline CDR1 is MNHEY and CDR2 SVGAGI. The DNA for the CDR3 is TGTGCCAGCAGTTACACGGGCCGCTTCAACACTGAAGCTTTCTTT. Amino acid sequence: CASSYTGRFNTEAFF.

The DNA of the CDR3 is TGTGCCAGCAGCTCAGATAATCTAGCGGGAGGTTCACAAGAGACCCAGTACTTC. Translation gives CASSSDNLAGGSQETQYF. The chain has TRBV7-9 and TRBJ2-5; 11 bases line up with TRBD2. V lost 4 bases to trimming and J lost 2 bases; unmatched junction nucleotides: 12. The CDR3 loop spans 18 amino acids. Looked up from germline, CDR1 is SEHNR and CDR2 is FQNEAQ (reference sequence).

The gene calls are TRBV5-1 and TRBJ2-5, with TRBD1 matching 8 bases. The CDR3 is 16 residues long. The ends lost 6 bases at V and 2 bases at J; junction bases unmatched: 12. Germline lookup yields CDR1 SGHRS and CDR2 YFSETQ. The CDR3 region is CASTNQGAGQQETQYF. CDR3 nucleotides: TGCGCCAGCACAAATCAGGGGGCCGGCCAGCAAGAGACCCAGTACTTC.

This clone was seen only a few times. Written as DNA, the CDR3 is TGTGCCAGCAGTGGTTTAGGGGAGCAGCCCCAGCATTTT. Its protein is CASSGLGEQPQHF. This rearrangement joins TRBV25-1 to TRBJ1-5; possible D gene TRBD1, 5 bases. This CDR3 comprises 13 residues. CDR1 is MGHDK and CDR2 is SYGVNS in the germline V gene. With 4 bases removed from V and 7 bases from J, the gap between germline ends came to 11 bases.

The chain uses TRBV4-1 and TRBJ1-6; D is unclear. V gave up 1 base and J gave up 10 bases, with 8 bases separating them. Per the germline V gene, CDR1 is MGHRA and CDR2 is YSYEKL. This CDR3 region has 13 residues. The CDR3 is CASSQVGNSPLHF. The CDR3 nucleotides are TGCGCCAGCAGCCAAGTTGGTAACTCACCCCTCCACTTT.

This clone has a single count. This chain connects TRBV7-9 to TRBJ1-1; D might be TRBD1 (5 bases). With 6 bases removed from V and 7 bases from J, the gap between germline ends came to 9 bases. The V gene's germline CDR1 is SEHNR and CDR2 FQNEAQ (reference sequence). The CDR3 is 11 amino acids. The CDR3 region is CASSVQVEAFF. DNA of the CDR3: TGTGCCAGCAGTGTACAGGTTGAAGCTTTCTTT. Filled out from reference TRBV7-9 and TRBJ1-1, the complete variable domain reads DTGVSQNPRHKITKRGQNVTFRCDPISEHNRLYWYRQTLGQGPEFLTYFQNEAQLEKSRLLSDRFSAERPKGSFSTLEIQRTEQGDSAMYLCASSVQVEAFFGQGTRLTVV.

V gene TRBV4-1 combines with J gene TRBJ1-6; D remains ambiguous. Trimming pared 2 bases from V and 10 bases from J, leaving 12 bases between. In germline, CDR1 is MGHRA, CDR2 YSYEKL. The CDR3 length is 14 residues. This CDR3 reads CASSQSWSGSPLHF. CDR3 nucleotides: TGCGCCAGCAGCCAATCCTGGTCGGGGTCACCCCTCCACTTT.

The chain is built from TRBV1 and TRBJ2-7; TRBD2 is the table's D call, not checked against the DNA. TRBV1 is assigned pseudogene status. CDR3 length equals 16 residues. In DNA form, the CDR3 reads TGCACCAGCAGCCAAGGGGGCGGCGGGAGAAGATACGAGCAGTACGTC. It specifies CTSSQGGGGRRYEQYV.

The chain combines TRBV2 with TRBJ1-4, with 8 bases that match TRBD1. CDR3 length equals 15 residues. Germline loops: CDR1 SNHLY, CDR2 FYNNEI. V lost 0 bases and J lost 10; bases outside the gene matches: 7. The CDR3 here is CASSEAWAGGRKLFF. The DNA for the CDR3 is TGTGCCAGCAGTGAAGCGTGGGCAGGGGGCAGAAAACTGTTTTTT.

The gene calls are TRBV6-1 and TRBJ2-7, with unresolved D. Trimming shortened V by 7 bases and J by 2 bases, and 9 bases separated the two germline ends. CDR1 is MNHNS and CDR2 is SASEGT in the germline V gene. CDR3 length equals 12 residues. The CDR3 region has the DNA TGTGCCAGCAAGGCTTACACCTACGAGCAGTACTTC. As protein: CASKAYTYEQYF.

The J gene is TRBJ1-4, the V gene TRBV30, with 7 bases lining up with TRBD1. The CDR3 sequence is 13 residues long. V lost 5 bases and J lost 4; bases outside the gene matches: 4. Germline V lookup: CDR1 GTSNPN, CDR2 SVGIG (reference sequence). CDR3 DNA: TGTGCCTGGCCCCGGGACAGTAATGAAAAACTGTTTTTT. Translating gives CAWPRDSNEKLFF.

This clone is a singleton in its sample. The chain has TRBV5-1 and TRBJ1-1, with a weak D call TRBD1 (5 bases). Trimming removed 0 bases from V and 10 bases from J, with 13 bases in between. CDR1 is SGHRS and CDR2 is YFSETQ in the germline V gene. This CDR3 spans 13 amino acids. CDR3 amino acids: CASSLGPRQGAFF. DNA of the CDR3: TGCGCCAGCAGCTTGGGGCCTCGGCAGGGAGCTTTCTTT.